The rows below give T cell receptor beta chains drawn from one sample of a study of early T cells in non-severe SARS-CoV-2 infection. TCRdb re-called the 5' RACE reads through MiXCR, storing one row per CDR3 protein. The sample lists some 71,000 distinct CDR3 sequences, about 11% occurring once. Specimen: whole blood. All receptors come from an adult who was a healthcare worker with PCR-confirmed SARS-CoV-2 infection or an uninfected control (not recorded which). The CDR3 runs from the conserved cysteine through the conserved F or W. The D gene is left open where the match is weak. Clone size is stated in some rows and not others, as once, few, many or a class when expanded.

TRBJ1-1 TRBV10-2 NA once TGCGCCAGCAGTGTGACGGACACTGAAGCTTTCTTT CASSVTDTEAFF
TRBJ2-3 TRBV29-1 NA many TGCAGCGTTGGCGACACCAACACAGATACGCAGTATTTT CSVGDTNTDTQYF
TRBJ2-5 TRBV10-3 NA NA TGTGCCATCAGCCCGGTCCTAGGAGAGACCCAGTACTTC CAISPVLGETQYF
TRBJ2-7 TRBV6-2/TRBV6-3 TRBD1 NA TGTGCCAGCAGGCGAGGGACAGGTTTTTACGAGCAGTACTTC CASRRGTGFYEQYF
TRBJ2-1 TRBV12-3/TRBV12-4 TRBD2 few TGTGCCAGCAGCCCTGGGACTAGCGGGAACAATGAGCAGTTCTTC CASSPGTSGNNEQFF
TRBJ2-1 TRBV11-3 TRBD1 few TGTGCCAGCGAACGGGACAGGGGGCTGTATGAGCAGTTCTTC CASERDRGLYEQFF
TRBJ1-5 TRBV6-2/TRBV6-3 NA many TGTGCCAGCAGTTACTCCCCGGGATTGGGCAATCAGCCCCAGCATTTT CASSYSPGLGNQPQHF
TRBJ2-6 TRBV6-6 TRBD1 many TGTGCCAGCAGTCCGACAGGGGCCGGGGCCAACGTCCTGACTTTC CASSPTGAGANVLTF
TRBJ2-5 TRBV10-3 TRBD2 many TGTGCCATCGGGCCAAGGCGGCTAGCGGGGGCAGAGACCCAGTACTTC CAIGPRRLAGAETQYF
TRBJ2-1 TRBV18 NA few TGTGCCAGCTCACCGGGCCAAAGGAGTAATGAGCAGTTCTTC CASSPGQRSNEQFF
TRBJ1-2 TRBV29-1 NA many TGCAGCGTTGTGGGGTTAGGGAGATACTATGGCTACACCTTC CSVVGLGRYYGYTF
TRBJ1-4 TRBV29-1 NA many TGCAGCGCTTCAACAACTAATGAAAAACTGTTTTTT CSASTTNEKLFF
TRBJ2-1 TRBV5-1 TRBD2 NA TGCGCCAGCAGCATTGGACTAGCGGGGGAGCAGTTCTTC CASSIGLAGEQFF
TRBJ1-3 TRBV10-1 NA few TGCACCGCCGTTACGGGGAATGGAAACACCATATATTTT CTAVTGNGNTIYF
TRBJ2-5 TRBV6-6 NA NA TGTGCCAGCAGTTACGGCAGGGGCCAAGAGACCCAGTACTTC CASSYGRGQETQYF
TRBJ2-5 TRBV7-2 NA many TGTGCCAGCAGCCGCCAGGGTTACCAAGAGACCCAGTACTTC CASSRQGYQETQYF
TRBJ2-3 TRBV2 NA few TGTGCCAGCAGCTTAACCACAGATACGCAGTATTTT CASSLTTDTQYF
TRBJ2-6 TRBV27 NA many TGTGCCAGCAGTTTAGCTGGGGCAGGGGCCAACGTCCTGACTTTC CASSLAGAGANVLTF
TRBJ2-6 TRBV5-1 NA many TGCGCCAGCAGCGGACCAGAAAGCTCTGGGGCCAACGTCCTGACTTTC CASSGPESSGANVLTF
TRBJ1-1 TRBV6-1 NA NA TGTGCCAGCAGTCACACTATGGACAGCACGATAGAAGCTTTCTTT CASSHTMDSTIEAFF
TRBJ2-1 TRBV12-3/TRBV12-4 NA many TGTGCCAGCAGTTTAGCAGGTTATGAGCAGTTCTTC CASSLAGYEQFF
TRBJ2-5 TRBV2 TRBD2 NA TGTGCCAGCAGTGACGCTCGCGGGGGACTAGCGGGAGAAGAGACCCAGTACTTC CASSDARGGLAGEETQYF
TRBJ2-7 TRBV29-1 TRBD1 NA TGCAGCGTTGGGGGTGGACAGGGGATGTACGAGCAGTACTTC CSVGGGQGMYEQYF
TRBJ2-2 TRBV9 NA NA TGTGCCAGCAGCCTCGCATTGGGGGAGCTGTTTTTT CASSLALGELFF
TRBJ2-5 TRBV2 NA few TGTGCCAGCAGTCTGACTAAGGCGGTACAAGAGACCCAGTACTTC CASSLTKAVQETQYF
TRBJ2-7 TRBV5-1 NA NA TGCGCCAGCAGCCAGGGACGGCTATACGAGCAGTACTTC CASSQGRLYEQYF
TRBJ2-1 TRBV5-8 TRBD1 many TGTGCCAGCAGCTTCCAGACAGGGACGTACAATGAGCAGTTCTTC CASSFQTGTYNEQFF
TRBJ2-3 TRBV30 NA NA TGTGCCTGGGCACCGGGACAAGGGAGAAGAACAGATACGCAGTATTTT CAWAPGQGRRTDTQYF
TRBJ2-7 TRBV5-6 TRBD1 few TGTGCCAGCAGCCGCTCAGGGCCAACAGGGGGCGGCGAGCAGTACTTC CASSRSGPTGGGEQYF
TRBJ2-7 TRBV3-1 NA NA TGTGCCAGCAGCCAATACAGGGTAGAATACGACGAGCAGTACTTC CASSQYRVEYDEQYF
TRBJ1-3 TRBV5-1 NA few TGCGCCAGCAGCCGGACGGACTCCTCTGGAAACACCATATATTTT CASSRTDSSGNTIYF
TRBJ1-4 TRBV27 NA NA TGTGCCAGCAGTTTCACAGGGATGACAACTAATGAAAAACTGTTTTTT CASSFTGMTTNEKLFF
TRBJ2-1 TRBV24-1 NA few TGTGCCACCAGTGAGATAGACAGCTCCTACAATGAGCAGTTCTTC CATSEIDSSYNEQFF
TRBJ1-1 TRBV15 NA NA TGTGCCACCAGGGGAGGCAGGTGGGGGACTGAAGCTTTCTTT CATRGGRWGTEAFF
TRBJ2-4 TRBV25-1 TRBD1 many TGTGCCAGCAGTGTGTACCGGACAGGGAAAAACATTCAGTACTTC CASSVYRTGKNIQYF
TRBJ2-1 TRBV27 NA many TGTGCCAGCAGTTTAGATAGCTTTTACAATGAGCAGTTCTTC CASSLDSFYNEQFF
TRBJ2-3 TRBV20-1 TRBD1 many TGCAGTGCTAACCGACAGGGTCCTTTTTCGTCTACAGATACGCAGTATTTT CSANRQGPFSSTDTQYF
TRBJ1-1 TRBV29-1 NA NA TGCAGCGTTGTCTCCCGCCAGGCGGGCACTGAAGCTTTCTTT CSVVSRQAGTEAFF
TRBJ2-2 TRBV19 TRBD1 NA TGTGCCAGTATTGACCAGGGGGCCTACACCGGGGAGCTGTTTTTT CASIDQGAYTGELFF
TRBJ2-5 TRBV2 NA NA TGTGCCAGCACCCGGGTGGTAGGGCAGACCCAGTACTTC CASTRVVGQTQYF
TRBJ2-7 TRBV27 TRBD1 few TGTGCCAGCAGTTTCAACAGGGGGCCAGGGGAGCAGTACTTC CASSFNRGPGEQYF
TRBJ1-1 TRBV2 TRBD1 many TGTGCCAGCACTGGGACAGGGCGCAACACTGAAGCTTTCTTT CASTGTGRNTEAFF
TRBJ2-5 TRBV9 NA many TGTGCCAGCAGCGTAGGACCGGCGGGGGAGACCCAGTACTTC CASSVGPAGETQYF
TRBJ1-4 TRBV2 TRBD1 many TGTGCCAGCACCGGGACAGAGGGTAATGAAAAACTGTTTTTT CASTGTEGNEKLFF
TRBJ1-6 TRBV6-6 NA NA TGTGCCAGCAGTTCGGGGATACTAGATTCACCCCTCCACTTT CASSSGILDSPLHF
TRBJ1-6 TRBV28 NA few TGTGCCAGCAGTAGTCGGGGGGCGTCACCCCTCCACTTT CASSSRGASPLHF
TRBJ2-7 TRBV24-1 NA few TGTGCCACCAGTGATCATCCCCGGGAGCCTCCCCTCGAGCAGTACTTC CATSDHPREPPLEQYF
TRBJ1-1 TRBV6-1 NA many TGTGCCAGCAGCGCCTTGAGAGGAATGAACACTGAAGCTTTCTTT CASSALRGMNTEAFF
TRBJ2-2 TRBV7-3 NA NA TGTGCCAGCAGCCAGATTCTCGGGGAGCTGTTTTTT CASSQILGELFF
TRBJ2-7 TRBV7-8 NA many TGTGCCAGCAGCTTAGAAAGGTATCCCTACGAGCAGTACTTC CASSLERYPYEQYF
TRBJ2-7 TRBV27 NA NA TGTGCCAGCAGCCACTTTGCCCCGATCCTGAACTTGGACGAGCAGTACTTC CASSHFAPILNLDEQYF
TRBJ2-1 TRBV24-1 TRBD1 few TGTGCCACCAGTGATCCCGGGACAGGGACGAATGAGCAGTTCTTC CATSDPGTGTNEQFF